This record covers a single T cell receptor (beta chain). Its antigen is still unknown. These data come from a study of cytomegalovirus exposure and HLA in healthy donors. Study-level points and caveats: TCR beta chains numbering 164 were designated cytomegalovirus-associated.

Trimming cost V 5 bases and J 3 bases; bases outside gene matches: 6. This CDR3 is built from 17 residues. CDR1 and CDR2 from the germline V gene are MNHEY and SMNVEV (reference sequence). The donors formed part of the roughly 120-subject validation cohort, distinct from the roughly 620-subject first cohort. Using immunoSEQ multiplex PCR, the repertoire was profiled, and TCRdb retains in-frame clones only, with some absent. The sample lists around 71,000 clones, around 96% seen once, with about 1.4% in the top ten. The gene calls are TRBV27 and TRBJ2-3; 15 bases line up with TRBD2. The material sequenced was PBMCs. This clonotype originated in a man aged 18 to 29 in good health and CMV-seropositive. CDR3 nucleotide sequence: TGTGCCAGCAGTCCAGGACTAGCGGGGGGGATGACAGATACGCAGTATTTT. This codes for CASSPGLAGGMTDTQYF.